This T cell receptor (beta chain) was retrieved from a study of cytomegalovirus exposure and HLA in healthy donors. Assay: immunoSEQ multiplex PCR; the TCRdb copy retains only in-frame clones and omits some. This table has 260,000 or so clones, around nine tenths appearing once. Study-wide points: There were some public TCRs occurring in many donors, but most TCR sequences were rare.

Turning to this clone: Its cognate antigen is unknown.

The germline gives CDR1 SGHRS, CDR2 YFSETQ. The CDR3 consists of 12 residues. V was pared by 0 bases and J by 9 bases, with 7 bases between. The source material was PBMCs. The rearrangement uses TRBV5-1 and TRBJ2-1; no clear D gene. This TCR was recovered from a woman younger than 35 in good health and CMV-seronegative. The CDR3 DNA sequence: TGCGCCAGCAGCTTGGCCCGTTCTGAGCAGTTCTTC. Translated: CASSLARSEQFF.